The rows below give T cell receptor beta chains drawn from one sample of a study of blood T cell repertoires in COVID-19. Profiled with immunoSEQ multiplex PCR; TCRdb holds only in-frame clones, not every one. This repertoire shows 70,000 to 85,000 clones, about nine tenths found once; its top ten account for over 2.5%. Sequenced input: peripheral blood. These receptors came from a woman aged 50 to 60 with active or convalescent COVID-19. The CDR3 runs from the conserved cysteine through the conserved F or W. A D gene is named only where the DNA matches it firmly. Where a row states a size, it is once, few, many or the class of an expanded clone; other rows omit it.

TRBD1,TRBJ1-1,-,TRBV19,TGTGCCAGTAGTATGACGGGGACAGGGAGGAACACTGAAGCTTTCTTT,CASSMTGTGRNTEAFF
-,TRBJ2-2,few,TRBV6-2/TRBV6-3,TGTGCCAGCAGTTACCCGGCAGGGTGGGGCACCGGGGAGCTGTTTTTT,CASSYPAGWGTGELFF
-,TRBJ2-2,-,TRBV2,TGTGCCAGCAGCGAGACAGGCTACACCGGGGAGCTGTTTTTT,CASSETGYTGELFF
-,TRBJ1-1,-,TRBV6-2/TRBV6-3,TGTGCCAGCAGCCCTCTTGGGGGGGGGCAAGCCCTGAACACTGAAGCTTTCTTT,CASSPLGGGQALNTEAFF
TRBD2,TRBJ2-1,once,TRBV6-2/TRBV6-3,TGTGCCAGCAGTTACTCGATGCCCCTACTAGCGGGGGGGTTTAATGAGCAGTTCTTC,CASSYSMPLLAGGFNEQFF
TRBD2,TRBJ2-7,once,TRBV5-4,TGTGCCAGCAGCCATACCGGACTAGCGGGGACGGGCGAGCAGTACTTC,CASSHTGLAGTGEQYF
-,TRBJ2-2,-,TRBV25-1,TGTGCCAGCCTAATTTCCTTCGCGGGGCCGAACACCGGGGAGCTGTTTTTT,CASLISFAGPNTGELFF
-,TRBJ1-6,-,TRBV7-2,TGTGCCAGCAGCTTATCGGGTAATTCACCCCTCCACTTT,CASSLSGNSPLHF
-,TRBJ1-1,-,TRBV15,TGTGCCACCAGCAGGGTGTCGGACACTGAAGCTTTCTTT,CATSRVSDTEAFF
TRBD1,TRBJ1-1,-,TRBV12-5,TGTGCTAGTGGTTCCCGGACAGGGAACACTGAAGCTTTCTTT,CASGSRTGNTEAFF
TRBD2,TRBJ2-3,-,TRBV5-1,TGCGCCAGCAGCCTCGACAGCGGGGGGGTCAGTTATACGCAGTATTTT,CASSLDSGGVSYTQYF
-,TRBJ2-7,-,TRBV5-1,TGCGCCAGCAGCTTGCCCTCGCCCGCCACAGGGTCAGGCCCCTACGAGCAGTACTTC,CASSLPSPATGSGPYEQYF
-,TRBJ2-6,-,TRBV2,TGTGCCAGCAGTGCGGGCAACGTCCTGACTTTC,CASSAGNVLTF
-,TRBJ1-2,-,TRBV29-1,TGCAGCGTAGGGGACACTAACTATGGCTACACCTTC,CSVGDTNYGYTF
-,TRBJ1-1,-,TRBV13,TGTGCCAGCAGCTTCCAGTTGAACACTGAAGCTTTCTTT,CASSFQLNTEAFF
-,TRBJ2-7,-,TRBV9,TGTGCCAGCAGTGGTTCTAGCGCCGGGAGCGAGCAGTACTTC,CASSGSSAGSEQYF
-,TRBJ2-2,once,TRBV4-3,TGCGCCAGCAGCCAGAATACGGGGGGCCGAAGCGGGGAGCTGTTTTTT,CASSQNTGGRSGELFF
TRBD2,TRBJ2-1,-,TRBV30,TGTGCCTGGAGTGTAGCGGGGGGCCTAGGGGAGCAGTTCTTC,CAWSVAGGLGEQFF
-,TRBJ1-2,few,TRBV5-4,TGTGCCAGCAGCCAACGGGGGTCGGTGGAAGGCTACACCTTC,CASSQRGSVEGYTF
TRBD1,TRBJ2-1,-,TRBV7-9,TGTGCCAGCAGGGGGGACAGGGAGCTCTTC,CASRGDRELF
-,TRBJ1-2,-,TRBV4-2,TGTGCCAGCAGCACCCGTGGAGGGCCTATAAGAGGCTACACCTTC,CASSTRGGPIRGYTF
TRBD1,TRBJ1-1,-,TRBV6-1,TGTGCCAGCAGTGAATACAGGGGGGGCACTGAAGCTTTCTTT,CASSEYRGGTEAFF
-,TRBJ1-2,-,TRBV27,TGTGCCAGCAGTTTATGGTTCAGGAAGGATACTTATGGCTACACCTTC,CASSLWFRKDTYGYTF
TRBD1,TRBJ1-5,-,TRBV4-3,TGCGCCAGCAGCCAGGACAGGGGGTCCCATCAGCCCCAGCATTTT,CASSQDRGSHQPQHF
TRBD1,TRBJ1-2,-,TRBV19,TGTGCCAGTAGGCCCCCCCAGGGGGGACCTAACTATGGCTACACCTTC,CASRPPQGGPNYGYTF
-,TRBJ2-7,-,TRBV5-6,TGTGCCAGCAGCTTGGTCAGTGGAGTACGAGAGCAGTACTTC,CASSLVSGVREQYF
TRBD2,TRBJ2-1,-,TRBV9,TGTGCCAGCAGCGACGTAGCGGGGGGGCCTCATGAGCAGTTCTTC,CASSDVAGGPHEQFF
TRBD1,TRBJ1-2,-,TRBV18,TGTGCCAGCCGCCTTGGACAGGGGCTTATCTATGGCTACACCTTC,CASRLGQGLIYGYTF
TRBD1,TRBJ1-1,-,TRBV7-2,TGTGCCAGCAGCTTTACAGGGGACGCCACTGAAGCTTTCTTT,CASSFTGDATEAFF
TRBD2,TRBJ2-1,-,TRBV5-4,TGTGCCAGCAGCGATGCGGGGGTCTACAATGAGCAGTTCTTC,CASSDAGVYNEQFF
TRBD1,TRBJ1-1,-,TRBV29-1,TGCAGCGTGTGGACAGGGGAAAAAGCTGAAGCTTTCTTT,CSVWTGEKAEAFF
TRBD1,TRBJ1-6,-,TRBV6-5,TGTGCCAGCAGAAGGGACAGGCTAAATTCACCCCTCCACTTT,CASRRDRLNSPLHF
-,TRBJ2-5,-,TRBV11-2,TGTGCCAGCAGTCTTGACGGTCGGGGGGCAGGAGAGACCCAGTACTTC,CASSLDGRGAGETQYF
-,TRBJ1-1,-,TRBV5-8,TGTGCCAGCAGCTTAGCTTTCGGGGGGCAGTTCACTGAAGCTTTCTTT,CASSLAFGGQFTEAFF
TRBD1,TRBJ2-4,-,TRBV5-1,TGCGCCAGCAGCTCACAACAGGGGAAAGGCATTCAGTACTTC,CASSSQQGKGIQYF
-,TRBJ2-2,few,TRBV7-9,TGTGCCAGCAGCCTCAGGGGTGCGCTTAACACCGGGGAGCTGTTTTTT,CASSLRGALNTGELFF
-,TRBJ1-6,-,TRBV13,TGTGCCAGCAGCTTAGACAGGGCCGATAATTCACCCCTCCACTTT,CASSLDRADNSPLHF
-,TRBJ2-7,few,TRBV14,TGTGCCAGCAGCACGACATGGCGAGAGTACTTC,CASSTTWREYF
TRBD1,TRBJ1-3,-,TRBV9,TGTGCCAGCAGCGCCCTCGACAGGGGTCTAGCTGGAAACACCATATATTTT,CASSALDRGLAGNTIYF
-,TRBJ1-1,-,TRBV19,TGTGCCAGTAGTATGGCCCTCACAGGGAACACTGAAGCTTTCTTT,CASSMALTGNTEAFF
-,TRBJ1-1,-,TRBV25-1,TGTGCCAGCAGTGAAGGGGTTCTAGCGGCTTTCTTT,CASSEGVLAAFF
-,TRBJ2-3,-,TRBV9,TGTGCCAGCAGCTCTCCCCAGGGGCTAGCGCAGTATTTT,CASSSPQGLAQYF
-,TRBJ2-3,-,TRBV6-6,TGTGCCAGCATCTCGGAGGCCAGGGCAGGGGCGCAGTATTTT,CASISEARAGAQYF
-,TRBJ1-5,-,TRBV6-5,TGTGCCAGCGGGAGGGATAGCAATCAGCCCCAGCATTTT,CASGRDSNQPQHF
-,TRBJ1-4,-,TRBV7-8,TGTGCCAGCAGCCAAGGGACTAATAATAATGAAAAACTGTTTTTT,CASSQGTNNNEKLFF
-,TRBJ1-4,-,TRBV4-2,TGTGCCAGCAGCCAAGATCCGGGAGGCTCAACTAATGAAAAACTGTTTTTT,CASSQDPGGSTNEKLFF
TRBD1,TRBJ1-2,-,TRBV7-2,TGTGCCAGCAGCTCCGCCCTCGGAGGGGGCTTTGGTGGCTACACCTTC,CASSSALGGGFGGYTF
TRBD1,TRBJ2-7,-,TRBV2,TGTGCCAGCAGTACGACAGGGCTTTGGGAGCAGTACTTC,CASSTTGLWEQYF
-,TRBJ1-6,-,TRBV6-6,TGTGCCAGCAGCTACAGCGTAACAGGCAATTCACCCCTCCACTTT,CASSYSVTGNSPLHF
TRBD2,TRBJ2-3,-,TRBV20-1,TGCAGTGCTAGTCTGCGGGGGACGGATACGCAGTATTTT,CSASLRGTDTQYF
-,TRBJ1-2,-,TRBV9,TGTGCCAGCAGCGTATCATCCGGTGCACGGTATGGCTACACCTTC,CASSVSSGARYGYTF
-,TRBJ1-1,once,TRBV6-5,TGTGCCAGCAGTTACTCGGCCAGGGGAGTCGCTGAAGCTTTCTTT,CASSYSARGVAEAFF
TRBD1,TRBJ2-7,-,TRBV5-1,TGCGCCAGCAGCCTGGGACAGGGTGTCTACGAGCAGTACTTC,CASSLGQGVYEQYF
-,TRBJ1-4,once,TRBV20-1,TGCAGTGCTAGTAAATTGGGGGGATCAACTAATGAAAAACTGTTTTTT,CSASKLGGSTNEKLFF